A selection of T cell receptor beta chains follows, all from one sample in a study of OX40 agonist ivuxolimab in advanced cancers. Measured with immunoSEQ multiplex PCR; TCRdb has only the in-frame clones, and not every one. The sample has tens of thousands of clones; 92% are singletons. This material consisted of CD4+ or CD8+ T cells sorted from blood, taken in a trial of the OX40 agonist ivuxolimab. The origin of the receptors is an adult with an advanced solid tumor such as melanoma, head and neck, liver or kidney cancer. Both conserved end residues are trimmed from each CDR3. The order of the fields is V gene, J gene, CDR3 protein.

v_call: TRBV5-1
j_call: TRBJ2-6
cdr3_aa: ASRLTGQGVSGANVLT

v_call: TRBV27
j_call: TRBJ1-2
cdr3_aa: ASRLGEGAGGYT

v_call: TRBV15
j_call: TRBJ2-3
cdr3_aa: ATREEGGTQY

v_call: TRBV30
j_call: TRBJ1-5
cdr3_aa: AWSTDSSYQPQH

v_call: TRBV12-2
j_call: TRBJ2-5
cdr3_aa: ASRSRTSGSPETQY

v_call: TRBV7-8
j_call: TRBJ1-1
cdr3_aa: ASSLGGLRGMSEAF

v_call: TRBV2
j_call: TRBJ2-7
cdr3_aa: ASSASGTTYEQY

v_call: TRBV5-6
j_call: TRBJ2-5
cdr3_aa: ASSLSGYRETQY

v_call: TRBV6-6
j_call: TRBJ2-2
cdr3_aa: ASSGTGGTGELF

v_call: TRBV20-1
j_call: TRBJ2-3
cdr3_aa: SGTGGDTQY

v_call: TRBV4-2
j_call: TRBJ2-2
cdr3_aa: ASSQETGGAGPGELF

v_call: TRBV29-1
j_call: TRBJ2-3
cdr3_aa: SLQGGRTDTQY

v_call: TRBV7-3
j_call: TRBJ2-1
cdr3_aa: ASSSESGRAYNEQF

v_call: TRBV28
j_call: TRBJ2-7
cdr3_aa: ASSLTFPYEQY

v_call: TRBV6-1
j_call: TRBJ2-7
cdr3_aa: ASRTGGEPLEQY

v_call: TRBV5-4
j_call: TRBJ1-1
cdr3_aa: SHGAENTEAF

v_call: TRBV12-2
j_call: TRBJ1-2
cdr3_aa: ASRLTLFTLGGLNYGYT

v_call: TRBV11-2
j_call: TRBJ2-2
cdr3_aa: ASSLDLGARAGELF

v_call: TRBV5-4
j_call: -
cdr3_aa: ASSLAGNRYEQY

v_call: TRBV25-1
j_call: TRBJ2-3
cdr3_aa: ASSTSQPRGRSTDTQY

v_call: TRBV10-3
j_call: TRBJ1-6
cdr3_aa: AISGEHSPLH

v_call: TRBV2
j_call: TRBJ1-4
cdr3_aa: AGGLSDLGKLF